Presented here are 7 T cell receptor beta chains from one specimen sequenced in a study of PD-1 blockade in classical Hodgkin lymphoma. In every patient, relapse followed autologous stem cell transplantation, while exposure to brentuximab vedotin differed. TCRdb's copy holds only in-frame clones and misses some; the assay was immunoSEQ multiplex PCR. In the table there are about 19,000 clones, roughly 80% of which are singletons. This specimen consisted of peripheral blood mononuclear cells (PBMCs), obtained before the second cycle of nivolumab. The origin of the receptors is a human donor with classical Hodgkin lymphoma.

This sequence joins TRBV9 and TRBJ1-5; D not resolved. Per germline, CDR1 SGDLS and CDR2 YYNGEE. Trimming took off 2 bases at V and 0 bases at J, with 6 bases between the two ends. CDR3 length: 14 amino acids. CDR3 DNA: TGTGCCAGCAGCGTGGGGAATAGCAATCAGCCCCAGCATTTT. This codes for CASSVGNSNQPQHF.

The rearrangement links TRBV6-5 to TRBJ1-1, with D uncertain. The germline V gene encodes CDR1 MNHEY and CDR2 SVGAGI. The CDR3 covers 13 residues. V lost 8 bases and J lost 5, with 15 bases in between. In DNA, the CDR3 is TGTGCCAGCGGAATAGGGTACCAAACTGAAGCTTTCTTT. Residues: CASGIGYQTEAFF.

J is TRBJ2-7 and V is TRBV25-1; D perhaps matches TRBD2 (5 bases). The ends were cut back, 0 bases at V and 6 bases at J, with 12 bases in the middle. This CDR3 contains 14 residues. CDR1 and CDR2 from the germline V gene are MGHDK and SYGVNS. The CDR3 DNA follows: TGTGCCAGCAGTGAATATTTGGCCAGCGGCGAGCAGTACTTC. As protein: CASSEYLASGEQYF.

The chain carries TRBV4-2 and TRBJ1-3, with a possible D match to TRBD1 (5 bases). V lost 0 bases and J 0 bases, leaving 24 bases between the germline ends. Germline V gene data show CDR1 as LGHNA and CDR2 as YNFKEQ. The CDR3 has 21 amino acids. In DNA, the CDR3 is TGTGCCAGCAGCCAAGATCTTCTGACCCCCTACAGGACACTCTCTGGAAACACCATATATTTT. Its translation: CASSQDLLTPYRTLSGNTIYF.

This clone was counted between two and nine times. The CDR3 nucleotides are TGCAGCGTTGTTAGCGGGGGGGCTGGTGAGCAGTTCTTC. As protein: CSVVSGGAGEQFF. This chain uses TRBV29-1 with TRBJ2-1, with 11 nucleotides matching TRBD2. Germline assignment: CDR1 SQVTM and CDR2 ANQGSEA. This CDR3 region has 13 residues. V was clipped by 4 bases and J by 9 bases; unmatched bases: 5.

V gene TRBV5-1 combines with J gene TRBJ1-3; D call uncertain. Between the trimmed V and J ends, which lost 0 bases and 0 bases, there was a span of 10 bases. The CDR3 sequence is 16 residues long. Looked up from germline, CDR1 is SGHRS and CDR2 is YFSETQ. The CDR3, as DNA: TGCGCCAGCAGCTTGGATGCAGGCATCTCTGGAAACACCATATATTTT. This encodes CASSLDAGISGNTIYF.

This chain joins TRBV6-5 and TRBJ2-7; TRBD1 agrees at 8 bases. J lost 3 bases, V lost 5 bases, and 3 bases had no gene match. The CDR3 contains 13 residues. CDR1 and CDR2 (germline): MNHEY, SVGAGI. CDR3 protein: CASSGTGIYEQYF. CDR3 nucleotides: TGTGCCAGCAGTGGGACAGGAATCTACGAGCAGTACTTC.